The rows below give T cell receptor beta chains drawn from one sample of a study of shared clonotypes between healthy human individuals. Libraries were prepared by immunoSEQ multiplex PCR; TCRdb keeps only in-frame clonotypes and omits some of them. The sample holds about 2.1 million clones, roughly 93% seen once. Material for sequencing was naive CD8+ T cells from PBMCs. The receptors shown here come from a young man in good health. Some clones in this sample may be carry-over from other donors' samples. Each CDR3 is given with its conserved first and last residue. The D gene is left open where the match is weak. Clone size is stated in some rows and not others, as once, few, many or a class when expanded.

j_gene: TRBJ1-1; abundance: -; v_gene: TRBV6-1; d_gene: TRBD1; CDR3aa: CASSEFRTGAKTEAFF; CDR3nt: TGTGCCAGCAGTGAATTTAGGACAGGGGCCAAAACTGAAGCTTTCTTT
j_gene: TRBJ1-1; abundance: -; v_gene: TRBV7-9; d_gene: TRBD1; CDR3aa: CASSVDRAEAFF; CDR3nt: TGTGCCAGCAGCGTCGACAGGGCGGAAGCTTTCTTT
j_gene: TRBJ2-3; abundance: -; v_gene: TRBV2; d_gene: -; CDR3aa: CASSGTGADTQYF; CDR3nt: TGTGCCAGTTCGGGGACTGGAGCAGATACGCAGTATTTT
j_gene: TRBJ2-2; abundance: -; v_gene: TRBV7-2; d_gene: -; CDR3aa: CASSLELWATQWTGELFF; CDR3nt: TGTGCCAGCAGCTTAGAGCTATGGGCCACTCAGTGGACCGGGGAGCTGTTTTTT
j_gene: TRBJ2-1; abundance: -; v_gene: TRBV6-1; d_gene: -; CDR3aa: CASSDGPYFGYIEQFF; CDR3nt: TGTGCCAGCAGTGACGGACCGTACTTTGGTTACATTGAGCAGTTCTTC
j_gene: TRBJ2-1; abundance: -; v_gene: TRBV7-3; d_gene: -; CDR3aa: CASSWGATAPYNEQFF; CDR3nt: TGTGCCAGCAGCTGGGGAGCTACGGCCCCTTACAATGAGCAGTTCTTC
j_gene: TRBJ2-1; abundance: -; v_gene: TRBV28; d_gene: -; CDR3aa: CASSLREIGPNNEQFF; CDR3nt: TGTGCCAGCAGTTTGAGGGAAATTGGGCCAAACAATGAGCAGTTCTTC
j_gene: TRBJ2-7; abundance: -; v_gene: TRBV30; d_gene: TRBD2; CDR3aa: CAWSDYDSGRRYEQYF; CDR3nt: TGTGCCTGGAGTGACTACGATAGCGGGAGGAGATACGAGCAGTACTTC
j_gene: TRBJ1-2; abundance: -; v_gene: TRBV28; d_gene: -; CDR3aa: CASSLPGAGGDYGYTF; CDR3nt: TGTGCCAGCAGTTTACCCGGGGCCGGGGGTGACTATGGCTACACCTTC
j_gene: TRBJ1-1; abundance: -; v_gene: TRBV18; d_gene: -; CDR3aa: CASSPGGGGLSTEAFF; CDR3nt: TGTGCCAGCTCACCCGGAGGGGGAGGGCTGAGCACTGAAGCTTTCTTT
j_gene: TRBJ1-2; abundance: -; v_gene: TRBV5-6; d_gene: -; CDR3aa: CASSSGQGLYGYTF; CDR3nt: TGTGCCAGCAGCTCCGGGCAGGGTCTCTATGGCTACACCTTC
j_gene: TRBJ1-1; abundance: -; v_gene: TRBV2; d_gene: -; CDR3aa: CASSPWVMNTEAFF; CDR3nt: TGTGCCAGCAGCCCCTGGGTCATGAACACTGAAGCTTTCTTT
j_gene: TRBJ2-1; abundance: -; v_gene: TRBV9; d_gene: -; CDR3aa: CASSVGDREQFF; CDR3nt: TGTGCCAGCAGCGTAGGGGACCGCGAGCAGTTCTTC
j_gene: TRBJ2-7; abundance: -; v_gene: TRBV11-2; d_gene: -; CDR3aa: CASSLVRTASSYEQYF; CDR3nt: TGTGCCAGCAGCTTAGTTCGGACAGCGAGCTCCTACGAGCAGTACTTC
j_gene: TRBJ2-2; abundance: -; v_gene: TRBV28; d_gene: TRBD2; CDR3aa: CASSYGLAGLMELFF; CDR3nt: TGTGCCAGCAGCTACGGACTAGCGGGTTTGATGGAGCTGTTTTTT
j_gene: TRBJ2-7; abundance: -; v_gene: TRBV28; d_gene: -; CDR3aa: CASSLMTMGRGIYEQYF; CDR3nt: TGTGCCAGCAGTTTAATGACTATGGGCAGGGGAATTTACGAGCAGTACTTC
j_gene: TRBJ2-3; abundance: -; v_gene: TRBV5-4; d_gene: TRBD2; CDR3aa: CASSYVPGLAEPTDTQYF; CDR3nt: TGTGCCAGCAGCTACGTCCCGGGACTAGCGGAGCCGACAGATACGCAGTATTTT
j_gene: TRBJ2-3; abundance: once; v_gene: TRBV6-5; d_gene: -; CDR3aa: CASSYEGGTDTQYF; CDR3nt: TGTGCCAGCAGTTACGAGGGGGGGACAGATACGCAGTATTTT
j_gene: TRBJ2-6; abundance: -; v_gene: TRBV27; d_gene: -; CDR3aa: CASTDGSSGANVLTF; CDR3nt: TGTGCCAGCACGGACGGGAGCTCTGGGGCCAACGTCCTGACTTTC
j_gene: TRBJ2-1; abundance: once; v_gene: TRBV5-8; d_gene: -; CDR3aa: CASSLAAENSYNEQFF; CDR3nt: TGTGCCAGCAGCTTGGCGGCGGAGAATTCCTACAATGAGCAGTTCTTC
j_gene: TRBJ1-2; abundance: -; v_gene: TRBV5-1; d_gene: TRBD1; CDR3aa: CASSLIEGTGNGYTF; CDR3nt: TGCGCCAGCAGCTTGATAGAGGGGACAGGGAATGGCTACACCTTC
j_gene: TRBJ2-1; abundance: -; v_gene: TRBV11-2; d_gene: -; CDR3aa: CASSLVGGRTNEQFF; CDR3nt: TGTGCCAGCAGCTTAGTAGGTGGGAGAACCAATGAGCAGTTCTTC
j_gene: TRBJ2-1; abundance: -; v_gene: TRBV27; d_gene: -; CDR3aa: CASSPFSPPNNEQFF; CDR3nt: TGTGCCAGCTCCCCGTTTTCCCCGCCGAACAATGAGCAGTTCTTC
j_gene: TRBJ1-1; abundance: -; v_gene: TRBV4-1; d_gene: -; CDR3aa: CASSRPGLSNTEAFF; CDR3nt: TGCGCCAGCAGCCGCCCGGGACTCTCGAACACTGAAGCTTTCTTT